Below, 20 T cell receptor beta chains from the same sample are listed, as sequenced in a study of cytomegalovirus exposure and HLA in healthy donors. Researchers ran the PCR with 60 Vbeta and 13 Jbeta primers. Assay: immunoSEQ multiplex PCR; the TCRdb copy retains only in-frame clones and omits some. The data show 210,000 or so clones, more than 85% seen once. The source material was PBMCs. These TCRs come from a young woman in good health and CMV-seronegative.

This clone appeared a single time. This chain joins TRBV6-1 and TRBJ2-7, with 8 bases lining up with TRBD1. Trimming removed 5 bases from V and 2 bases from J; junction bases left unmatched: 5. The germline CDR1 and CDR2 sequences are MNHNS and SASEGT. The CDR3 runs to 14 residues. The chain's CDR3 is CASSRDRITYEQYF. The CDR3 nucleotides read TGTGCCAGCAGTAGGGACAGGATAACCTACGAGCAGTACTTC.

Only one count was recorded for this clone. A junction end diverges from the germline sequence, so it may reflect a read error. The gene calls are TRBV2 and TRBJ2-7; 9 bases align to TRBD1. The CDR3 spans 16 residues. Per the germline V gene, CDR1 is SNHLY and CDR2 is FYNNEI. The CDR3 is CASRQTSGTGFLPPCF. CDR3 coding DNA: TGTGCCAGCAGACAAACATCCGGGACAGGGTTTCTCCCCCCCTGCTTC.

This clone was counted a single time. The gene calls are TRBV7-9 and TRBJ2-5; D uncertain. From germline, CDR1 is SEHNR and CDR2 FQNEAQ (reference sequence). The CDR3 is 11 residues long. V dropped 5 bases and J dropped 2 bases, with 3 bases sitting between them. The CDR3 here is CASSPQETQYF. The DNA for the CDR3 is TGTGCCAGCAGCCCACAAGAGACCCAGTACTTC.

V gene TRBV6-4 combines with J gene TRBJ2-3, with D maybe TRBD2 (6 bases). The ends were cut back, 8 bases at V and 6 bases at J, with 6 bases in the middle. From germline, CDR1 is MRHNA and CDR2 SNTAGT. CDR3 length: 10 residues. Here the CDR3 reads CASGRDTQYF. The DNA for the CDR3 is TGTGCCAGCGGGAGGGATACGCAGTATTTT.

This clone was counted once. The chain employs TRBV11-3 and TRBJ1-2, with a weak D call TRBD1 (6 bases). The germline CDR1 and CDR2 sequences are SGHNT and YENEEA. This CDR3 has 16 residues. V was trimmed by 5 bases and J by 4 bases, leaving 20 bases between them. DNA of the CDR3: TGTGCCAGCAGCCCACAGGGAGCCCACCACCCCTATGGCTACACCTTC. As protein: CASSPQGAHHPYGYTF.

This chain links TRBV5-1 with TRBJ2-7; weak D call: TRBD1 (5 bases). The V end was cut by 7 bases, the J end by 3 bases, with 14 bases between. CDR1 and CDR2 from the germline V gene are SGHRS and YFSETQ. This CDR3 has 13 residues. The CDR3 DNA reads as TGCGCCAGCGGCACCTCAGACAGCTACGAGCAGTACTTC. Protein product: CASGTSDSYEQYF.

J is TRBJ1-4 and V is TRBV5-1, with TRBD1 matching over 10 bases. Germline lookup yields CDR1 SGHRS and CDR2 YFSETQ. With 0 bases clipped from V and 7 bases from J, the junction kept 3 bases outside the gene matches. CDR3 length: 15 residues. As DNA, the CDR3 is TGCGCCAGCAGCTTGGAGGGGACAGGGGCTGAAAAACTGTTTTTT. This sequence encodes CASSLEGTGAEKLFF.

This chain joins TRBV6-1 and TRBJ1-5; D not resolved. The CDR3 spans 15 residues. Germline assignment: CDR1 MNHNS and CDR2 SASEGT. Trimming stripped 4 bases from V and 3 bases from J, with 13 bases between. Here the CDR3 DNA reads TGTGCCAGCAGTGTTTTAGGGAGTTACAATCAGCCCCAGCATTTT. This codes for CASSVLGSYNQPQHF.

This clone was observed a single time. The rearrangement links TRBV5-4 to TRBJ2-1, with D perhaps matching TRBD1 (6 bases). The V and J ends lost 0 bases and 4 bases respectively, with 11 bases between them. This CDR3 contains 15 residues. CDR1 is SGHNT, CDR2 YYREEE, per germline (reference sequence). Here the CDR3 DNA reads TGTGCCAGCAGCTTGGACAGGGCCCTTTACAATGAGCAGTTCTTC. Its translation: CASSLDRALYNEQFF.

The CDR3 DNA reads as TGTGCCATCAGAGCTGACAGGGGGTATCCCCATGAGCAGTTCTTC. Translation gives CAIRADRGYPHEQFF. The genes are TRBV10-3 and TRBJ2-1, with 9 bases aligning to TRBD1. The CDR3 contains 15 residues. The germline V gene has CDR1 ENHRY and CDR2 SYGVKD. Losses at the gene ends were 6 bases for V and 8 bases for J; bases not matched to a gene: 11.

The chain links TRBV4-1 to TRBJ1-6; TRBD1 matches at 10 bases. CDR1 and CDR2 from the germline V gene are MGHRA and YSYEKL. The CDR3 extends over 15 amino acids. Losses at the gene ends were 3 bases for V and 9 bases for J; bases not matched to a gene: 5. CDR3 amino acids: CASSQAGQGVSPLHF. The DNA of the CDR3 is TGCGCCAGCAGCCAGGCTGGACAGGGGGTTTCACCCCTCCACTTT.

This rearrangement joins TRBV5-6 to TRBJ2-7; D not resolved. The CDR3 spans 15 residues. From germline, CDR1 is SGHDT and CDR2 YYEEEE. V was pared by 1 base and J by 4 bases, with 15 bases between. The CDR3 is CASSLFPGKAYEQYF. The CDR3 coding sequence is TGTGCCAGCAGCTTGTTTCCGGGTAAGGCGTACGAGCAGTACTTC.

The chain employs TRBV4-2 and TRBJ1-6; TRBD1 is a possible D gene (6 bases). The V and J ends lost 0 bases and 1 base respectively, with 10 bases between them. Germline V gene lookup returns CDR1 LGHNA and CDR2 YNFKEQ. The CDR3 is 17 amino acids. The CDR3 loop reads CASSQDQGQSYNSPLHF. CDR3 DNA: TGTGCCAGCAGCCAAGATCAGGGGCAATCCTATAATTCACCCCTCCACTTT.

This chain links TRBV15 with TRBJ1-4; D uncertain. CDR3 size: 14 residues. V was trimmed by 0 bases and J by 2 bases, leaving 4 bases between them. The germline V gene encodes CDR1 LNHNV and CDR2 YYDKDF (reference sequence). This chain's CDR3 is CATSRDSTNEKLFF. The CDR3 DNA reads as TGTGCCACCAGCAGAGACTCGACTAATGAAAAACTGTTTTTT. Looking up the rest from reference TRBV15 and TRBJ1-4 gives the full variable domain: DAMVIQNPRYQVTQFGKPVTLSCSQTLNHNVMYWYQQKSSQAPKLLFHYYDKDFNNEADTPDNFQSRRPNTSFCFLDIRSPGLGDTAMYLCATSRDSTNEKLFFGSGTQLSVL.

This rearrangement joins TRBV6-1 to TRBJ1-2; the match to TRBD1 covers 7 bases. CDR3 size: 17 residues. Trimming at V came to 1 base and at J to 5 bases, leaving 13 bases not matched to a gene. Looked up from germline, CDR1 is MNHNS and CDR2 is SASEGT. CDR3 sequence reads: CASSEVYQTGYGYGYTF. The DNA for the CDR3 is TGTGCCAGCAGTGAAGTTTACCAGACAGGGTATGGGTATGGCTACACCTTC.

The count of this clone is one. V is TRBV27 and J is TRBJ2-5; D may be TRBD2 (7 bases). V lost 3 bases to trimming and J lost 5 bases, with 16 bases between them. Germline CDR1 reads MNHEY; CDR2 reads SMNVEV (reference sequence). This CDR3 is 15 amino acids long. The CDR3, as DNA: TGTGCCAGCAGTTTGGACCCCGGGGGGCGGGAGACCCAGTACTTC. Its protein product is CASSLDPGGRETQYF.

The chain is built from TRBV5-8 and TRBJ2-6, with a possible D match to TRBD1 (5 bases). V was cut by 4 bases and J by 2 bases, with 10 bases left in between. This CDR3 is built from 15 residues. The germline gives CDR1 SGHTS, CDR2 YDEGEE. CDR3 coding DNA: TGTGCCAGCAGCGGCGACAGAACTGGGGCCAACGTCCTGACTTTC. This sequence encodes CASSGDRTGANVLTF.

This chain joins TRBV6-1 and TRBJ1-1; 8 bases fit TRBD1. V trimming: 2 bases; J trimming: 4 bases; junction bases outside the gene matches: 3. This CDR3 comprises 14 residues. Germline CDR1 reads MNHNS; CDR2 reads SASEGT. CDR3 DNA: TGTGCCAGCAGTGAAAGGGGGACAGGCACTGAAGCTTTCTTT. Amino acid sequence: CASSERGTGTEAFF.

This clone has just one count. V gene TRBV6-5 combines with J gene TRBJ2-1, with TRBD1 matching over 10 bases. From germline, CDR1 is MNHEY and CDR2 SVGAGI. V was clipped by 4 bases and J by 9 bases; unmatched bases: 9. This CDR3 has 15 residues. In nucleotides, the CDR3 is TGTGCCAGCAGTTCGACCAGGACAGGGGGGGGTGAGCAGTTCTTC. Its translation is CASSSTRTGGGEQFF.

The chain recombines TRBV29-1 with TRBJ1-1; 10 bases are shared with TRBD1. Trimming removed 6 bases from V and 4 bases from J; junction bases left unmatched: 5. The CDR3 consists of 13 residues. Germline V gene lookup returns CDR1 SQVTM and CDR2 ANQGSEA. CDR3 coding DNA: TGCAGCGTCCGGACAGGGGGTATCACTGAAGCTTTCTTT. Protein product: CSVRTGGITEAFF.